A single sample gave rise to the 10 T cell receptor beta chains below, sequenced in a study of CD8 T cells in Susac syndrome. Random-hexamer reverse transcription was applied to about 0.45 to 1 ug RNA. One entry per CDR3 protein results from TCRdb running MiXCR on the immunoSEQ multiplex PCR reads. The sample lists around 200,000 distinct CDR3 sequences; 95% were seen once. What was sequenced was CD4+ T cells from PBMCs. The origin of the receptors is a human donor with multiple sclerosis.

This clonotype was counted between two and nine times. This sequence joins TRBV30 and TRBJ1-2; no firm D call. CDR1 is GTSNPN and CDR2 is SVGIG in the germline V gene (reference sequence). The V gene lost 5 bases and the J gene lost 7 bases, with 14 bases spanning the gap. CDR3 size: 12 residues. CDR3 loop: CAWWWQAGGYTF. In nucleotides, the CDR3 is TGTGCCTGGTGGTGGCAGGCGGGTGGCTACACCTTC.

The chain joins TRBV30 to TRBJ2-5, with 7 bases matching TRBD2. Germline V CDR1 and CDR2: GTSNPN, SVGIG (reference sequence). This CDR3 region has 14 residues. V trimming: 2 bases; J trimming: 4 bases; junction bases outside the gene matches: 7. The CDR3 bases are TGTGCCTGGAGTTCCCGAGCGGGATCAGAGACCCAGTACTTC. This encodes CAWSSRAGSETQYF.

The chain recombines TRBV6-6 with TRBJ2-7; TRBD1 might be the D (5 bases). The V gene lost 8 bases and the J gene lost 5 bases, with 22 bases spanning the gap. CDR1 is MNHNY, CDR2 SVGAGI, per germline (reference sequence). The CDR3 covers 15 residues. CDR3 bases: TGTGCCAGCTCTCTCCCCTTAGGGGCGACGAACGAGCAGTACTTC. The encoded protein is CASSLPLGATNEQYF.

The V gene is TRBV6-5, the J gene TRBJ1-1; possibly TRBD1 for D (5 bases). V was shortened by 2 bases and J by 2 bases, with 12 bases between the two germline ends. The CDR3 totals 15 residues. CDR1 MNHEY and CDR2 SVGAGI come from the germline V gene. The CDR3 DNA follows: TGTGCCAGCAGTTACATTACAGGCGGTAACACTGAAGCTTTCTTT. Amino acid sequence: CASSYITGGNTEAFF.

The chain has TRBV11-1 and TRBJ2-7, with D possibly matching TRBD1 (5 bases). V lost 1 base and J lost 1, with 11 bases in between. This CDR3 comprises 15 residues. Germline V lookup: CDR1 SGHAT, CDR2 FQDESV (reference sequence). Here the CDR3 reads CASSLGVGASYEQYF. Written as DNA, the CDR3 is TGTGCCAGCAGCTTAGGAGTTGGGGCTTCCTACGAGCAGTACTTC. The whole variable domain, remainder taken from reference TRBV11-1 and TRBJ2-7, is EAEVAQSPRYKITEKSQAVAFWCDPISGHATLYWYRQILGQGPELLVQFQDESVVDDSQLPKDRFSAERLKGVDSTLKIQPAELGDSAMYLCASSLGVGASYEQYFGPGTRLTVT.

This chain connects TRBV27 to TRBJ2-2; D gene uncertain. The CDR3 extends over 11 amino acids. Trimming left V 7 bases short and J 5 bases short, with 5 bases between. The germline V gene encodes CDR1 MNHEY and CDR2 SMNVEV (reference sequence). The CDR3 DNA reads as TGTGCCAGCACTGGAACCGGGGAGCTGTTTTTT. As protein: CASTGTGELFF.

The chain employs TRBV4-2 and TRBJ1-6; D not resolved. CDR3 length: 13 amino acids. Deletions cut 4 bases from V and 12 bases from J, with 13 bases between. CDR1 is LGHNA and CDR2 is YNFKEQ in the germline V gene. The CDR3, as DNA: TGTGCCAGCAGCCCCTCCGGAAGAGTACCCCTCCACTTT. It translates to CASSPSGRVPLHF.

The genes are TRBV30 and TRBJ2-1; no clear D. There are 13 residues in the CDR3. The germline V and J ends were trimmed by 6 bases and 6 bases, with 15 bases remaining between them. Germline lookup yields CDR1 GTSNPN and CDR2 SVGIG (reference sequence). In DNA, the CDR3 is TGTGCCTGCACTGAGTCAGGATCCAATGAGCAGTTCTTC. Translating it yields CACTESGSNEQFF.

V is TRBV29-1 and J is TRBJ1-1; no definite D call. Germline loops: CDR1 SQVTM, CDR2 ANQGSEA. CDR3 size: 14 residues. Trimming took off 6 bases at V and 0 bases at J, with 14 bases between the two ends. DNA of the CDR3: TGCAGCGTCCCTCGCGGGAACATGAACACTGAAGCTTTCTTT. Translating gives CSVPRGNMNTEAFF.

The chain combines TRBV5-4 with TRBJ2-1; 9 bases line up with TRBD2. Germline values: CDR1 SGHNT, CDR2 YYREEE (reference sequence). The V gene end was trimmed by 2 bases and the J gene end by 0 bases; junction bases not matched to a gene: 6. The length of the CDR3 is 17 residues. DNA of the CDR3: TGTGCCAGCAGCTTAGCGGGGGGCTCAAGCTCCTACAATGAGCAGTTCTTC. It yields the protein CASSLAGGSSSYNEQFF.